The 5 T cell receptor beta chains below all came from one sample that was sequenced in a study of cytomegalovirus exposure and HLA in healthy donors. Researchers ran the PCR with 60 Vbeta and 13 Jbeta primers. TCRdb keeps only in-frame clones here, not all; method: immunoSEQ multiplex PCR. The sample contains more than 200,000 clones, almost 80% of which appear only once. Sample: PBMCs. Receptors originate from a man aged 18 to 29 in good health and CMV-seronegative.

The chain combines TRBV10-1 with TRBJ2-3; a weak D match, TRBD1 (5 bases). The CDR3 extends over 15 amino acids. The V end lost 0 bases, the J end lost 3 bases, and 10 bases lay between the germline ends. Germline V CDR1 and CDR2: WNHNN, SYGVQD (reference sequence). CDR3 nucleotide sequence: TGCGCCAGCAGTGAGTCGGAAGGGGTGACAGATACGCAGTATTTT. Translation: CASSESEGVTDTQYF.

The chain combines TRBV5-1 with TRBJ1-2; TRBD1 matches at 7 bases. The trim removed 0 bases at V and 7 bases at J, leaving 6 bases unmatched. This CDR3 is 14 amino acids long. Germline CDR1 is SGHRS and CDR2 is YFSETQ. DNA for the CDR3: TGCGCCAGCAGCTTGGGTCAGGGGGGCGGTGGCTACACCTTC. Translating it yields CASSLGQGGGGYTF.

The count of this clone is one. V usage is TRBV19 and J usage is TRBJ2-7; D ambiguous. V shed 9 bases and J shed 0 bases, with 6 bases lying between them. Per the germline V gene, CDR1 is LNHDA and CDR2 is SQIVND (reference sequence). The CDR3 has 11 residues. This chain's CDR3 is CASGGSYEQYF. For the CDR3, the DNA is TGTGCCAGCGGCGGCTCCTACGAGCAGTACTTC.

The CDR3 nucleotides read TGTGCCAGCTCACCAGACCCGGGACAGGGTCTCTATGGCTACACCTTC. Its protein product is CASSPDPGQGLYGYTF. The V and J genes are TRBV18 and TRBJ1-2; 9 nucleotides agree with TRBD1. V was pared by 2 bases and J by 4 bases, with 8 bases of the junction left unmatched. CDR3 size: 16 residues. Germline V gene data show CDR1 as KGHSH and CDR2 as LQKENI.

The chain employs TRBV27 and TRBJ1-2; a possible D gene is TRBD1 (5 bases). From germline, CDR1 is MNHEY and CDR2 SMNVEV (reference sequence). The CDR3 length is 13 residues. Trimming left V 2 bases short and J 4 bases short, with 8 bases between. The CDR3 reads CASSLNRIYGYTF. The CDR3 DNA follows: TGTGCCAGCAGTTTAAACAGGATCTATGGCTACACCTTC.